The rows below give T cell receptor beta chains drawn from one sample of a study of blood T cell repertoires in COVID-19. Clones were sequenced by immunoSEQ multiplex PCR, and TCRdb holds only the in-frame ones, with some missing. Of under 500,000 clones listed, around 91% are singletons. Sequenced material: PBMCs or T cells enriched from blood (not recorded which). Receptors were obtained from a man younger than 45 who had recovered from COVID-19. Each CDR3 is given with its conserved first and last residue. The D gene is left open where the match is weak. The listing skips clone size in some rows; elsewhere it reads once, few, many or a size class.

D	V	size	J	DNA	CDR3
-	TRBV6-2/TRBV6-3	-	TRBJ1-1	TGTGCCAGCAGCCCCGGGGAGACTGAAGCTTTCTTT	CASSPGETEAFF
-	TRBV7-8	-	TRBJ1-2	TGTGCCAGCAGCTTTGCAGGTCACGGCTACACCTTC	CASSFAGHGYTF
TRBD1	TRBV19	-	TRBJ1-6	TGTGCCAGTAGTAGCGGGACAGCAAATTCACCCCTCCACTTT	CASSSGTANSPLHF
-	TRBV5-8	-	TRBJ2-3	TGTGCCAGCAGCTTGGGGTTGGAAACCGGGACTGAAACAGATACGCAGTATTTT	CASSLGLETGTETDTQYF
-	TRBV12-3/TRBV12-4	few	TRBJ1-5	TGTGCCAGCAGTTCCGTACAGGATCAGCCCCAGCATTTT	CASSSVQDQPQHF
-	TRBV29-1	-	TRBJ2-1	TGCAGCGTTGCCGTGGGCCCTTACAATGAGCAGTTCTTC	CSVAVGPYNEQFF
-	TRBV28	-	TRBJ2-7	TGTGCCAGCAGGCGGGAATACGAGCAGTACTTC	CASRREYEQYF
TRBD1	TRBV12-3/TRBV12-4	-	TRBJ1-5	TGTGCCAGCAGTTCAGGGGGCGGTCAGCCCCAGCATTTT	CASSSGGGQPQHF
TRBD1	TRBV5-1	few	TRBJ2-1	TGCGCCAGCAGCTTGCGACAGGGGCTGAGCAATGAGCAGTTCTTC	CASSLRQGLSNEQFF
-	TRBV12-3/TRBV12-4	-	TRBJ1-6	TGTGCCAGCAGTTTTCAGGGTGGCTCACCCCTCCACTTT	CASSFQGGSPLHF
-	TRBV2	-	TRBJ1-4	TGTGCCAGCAGTGGCACGCAGGGAAGTAATGAAAAACTGTTTTTT	CASSGTQGSNEKLFF
-	TRBV12-3/TRBV12-4	-	TRBJ1-1	TGTGCCAGCAGTTTGGGGCGCGGAGCTTTCTTT	CASSLGRGAFF
-	TRBV3-1/TRBV3-2	-	TRBJ1-1	TGTGCCAGCAGCCCCCCCGTGGCCAGAGGGACTGAAGCTTTCTTT	CASSPPVARGTEAFF
TRBD2	TRBV18	-	TRBJ2-7	TGTGCCAGCTCACCACTCTCCGGGACTAGTCATGAGCAGTACTTC	CASSPLSGTSHEQYF
TRBD1	TRBV28	-	TRBJ1-2	TGTGCCAGCAGTTCCGGACAGGGCCATGGCTACACCTTC	CASSSGQGHGYTF
-	TRBV28	-	TRBJ1-5	TGTGCCAGCGGGAGTGATCAGCCCCAGCATTTT	CASGSDQPQHF
-	TRBV27	-	TRBJ2-7	TGTGCCAGCAGTTTCCAGGGGCCGGCCCCATACGAGCAGTACTTC	CASSFQGPAPYEQYF
-	TRBV3-1/TRBV3-2	-	TRBJ2-3	TGTGCCAGCAGCCATCAGAAAGATACGCAGTATTTT	CASSHQKDTQYF